This TCR beta chain was sequenced in a study of metastatic and nonmetastatic thyroid tumors. This clone was seen only a few times. Patients underwent thyroid surgery, and none had received any treatment before it. TCRdb re-called the PCR reads through MiXCR. The sample holds 3,000 to 4,500 clones, less than 40% seen once. V was shortened by 0 bases and J by 5 bases, with 17 bases between the two germline ends. Per the germline V gene, CDR1 is WNHNN and CDR2 is SYGVQD (reference sequence). This CDR3 contains 16 residues. The receptor was derived from a male donor with papillary thyroid cancer or a benign thyroid nodule (not recorded which). Some clones in this sample may be carry-over from other donors' samples. The rearrangement links TRBV10-1 to TRBJ2-7; possibly TRBD2 for D (6 bases). The sequencing sample was made of adjacent normal tissue. The CDR3 DNA sequence: TGCGCCAGCAGTGAGTCGTCTTCGTGGAGGGGCGACGAGCAGTACTTC. As protein: CASSESSSWRGDEQYF.